One sample yielded the 28 T cell receptor beta chains listed below, sequenced in a study of cytomegalovirus exposure and HLA in healthy donors. Use of 60 Vbeta and 13 Jbeta primers characterized the PCR. Produced via immunoSEQ multiplex PCR; TCRdb's table is partial and in-frame only. The sample yields approximately 150,000 clones, approximately 84% seen once. The specimen sequenced was PBMCs. Receptors originate from a man aged 25-45 years in good health and CMV-seronegative.

The DNA for the CDR3 is TGTGCCAGCAGTCTGGGACAGATCAATCAGCCCCAGCATTTT. This codes for CASSLGQINQPQHF. The chain uses TRBV28 and TRBJ1-5; 7 positions match TRBD1. The V and J ends lost 5 bases and 3 bases, in that order; junction bases with no gene match: 4. This CDR3 contains 14 residues. Looked up from germline, CDR1 is MDHEN and CDR2 is SYDVKM.

The chain joins TRBV5-1 to TRBJ1-1, with 7 bases identical to TRBD1. The germline V gene encodes CDR1 SGHRS and CDR2 YFSETQ. The CDR3 extends over 15 amino acids. V was clipped by 4 bases and J by 1 base; unmatched bases: 7. This chain's CDR3 is CASSLGQEWNTEAFF. CDR3 nucleotides: TGCGCCAGCAGCCTCGGACAGGAGTGGAACACTGAAGCTTTCTTT.

This clone was found a few times. V and J are TRBV2 and TRBJ1-3, with 7 nucleotides matching TRBD1. J was trimmed by 3 bases and V by 4 bases; bases with no gene match: 9. CDR3 length: 16 amino acids. In germline, CDR1 is SNHLY, CDR2 FYNNEI. In DNA form, the CDR3 reads TGTGCCAGCAGTGGAGGGGCGACAGGGATTGGAAACACCATATATTTT. It encodes CASSGGATGIGNTIYF.

The chain links TRBV7-8 to TRBJ2-1; 11 bases are a match to TRBD2. The ends lost 5 bases at V and 4 bases at J; junction bases unmatched: 13. This CDR3 spans 18 amino acids. Germline V gives CDR1 SGHVS, CDR2 FQNEAQ. The DNA for the CDR3 is TGTGCCAGCAGCATCGCCTTACTAGCGGGGGAACTTTACAATGAGCAGTTCTTC. This codes for CASSIALLAGELYNEQFF.

This chain joins TRBV6-5 and TRBJ2-2, with 10 positions matching TRBD1. There are 14 residues in the CDR3. J lost 7 bases, V lost 8 bases, and 7 bases had no gene match. Germline loops: CDR1 MNHEY, CDR2 SVGAGI. The CDR3 reads CASRDRGIGGELFF. In DNA, the CDR3 is TGTGCCAGCCGGGACAGGGGAATCGGCGGGGAGCTGTTTTTT.

The V gene is TRBV5-3, the J gene TRBJ2-3; 11 bases fit TRBD1. TRBV5-3 qualifies as an ORF whose function is uncertain. V was clipped by 4 bases and J by 0 bases; unmatched bases: 10. This CDR3 is 18 amino acids long. The CDR3 nucleotides read TGTGCCAGAAGCGTGTCCCCCGGGACAGGGGGGAGCACAGATACGCAGTATTTT. Translation: CARSVSPGTGGSTDTQYF.

Here the CDR3 reads CAWSVRLGPQHF. The DNA for the CDR3 is TGTGCCTGGAGTGTCCGCCTCGGGCCCCAGCATTTT. This chain connects TRBV30 to TRBJ1-5; the D is unclear. This CDR3 is built from 12 residues. V dropped 0 bases and J dropped 9 bases, with 9 bases sitting between them. CDR1 and CDR2 (germline): GTSNPN, SVGIG (reference sequence).

J is TRBJ1-2 and V is TRBV27, with D possibly TRBD1 on 6 matching bases. Germline CDR1 reads MNHEY; CDR2 reads SMNVEV (reference sequence). The V end was cut by 6 bases, the J end by 5 bases, with 13 bases between. The CDR3 spans 13 residues. The CDR3: CASRPHGQYGYTF. DNA of the CDR3: TGTGCCAGCAGACCCCACGGACAGTATGGCTACACCTTC.

The chain employs TRBV6-1 and TRBJ1-2; TRBD1 is a possible D gene (6 bases). The V gene's germline CDR1 is MNHNS and CDR2 SASEGT. The CDR3 is 11 amino acids. V gave up 5 bases and J gave up 8 bases, with 9 bases separating them. In nucleotides, the CDR3 is TGTGCCAGCAGTACAGGGAAAGGCTACACCTTC. Protein sequence: CASSTGKGYTF.

The chain is built from TRBV7-6 and TRBJ2-2, with 9 bases lining up with TRBD1. J gave up 3 bases and V 4 bases, and 3 bases lay outside the gene matches. Germline lookup yields CDR1 SGHVS and CDR2 FNYEAQ. The CDR3 is 15 residues long. Here the CDR3 reads CASSSRDRDTGELFF. CDR3 DNA sequence: TGTGCCAGCAGCTCCCGGGACAGGGACACCGGGGAGCTGTTTTTT.

This clone was seen once. The chain is built from TRBV21-1 and TRBJ1-5; the D segment call TRBD1 is taken from the table without a DNA check. TRBV21-1 is a pseudogene locus. The CDR3 loop spans 21 amino acids. The CDR3 protein is CASSKGRRSGTGDGSNQPQHF. For the CDR3, the DNA is TGTGCCAGCAGCAAAGGCAGGAGGTCCGGGACAGGGGATGGCAGCAATCAGCCCCAGCATTTT.

The chain couples TRBV6-1 to TRBJ1-3; 7 positions match TRBD1. The CDR3 extends over 15 amino acids. Per germline, CDR1 MNHNS and CDR2 SASEGT. Losses at the gene ends were 3 bases for V and 4 bases for J; bases not matched to a gene: 6. The chain's CDR3 is CASSDQQGYGNTIYF. The CDR3 region has the DNA TGTGCCAGCAGTGACCAACAGGGGTACGGAAACACCATATATTTT.

The J gene is TRBJ2-5, the V gene TRBV4-3; 11 bases match TRBD2. Germline CDR1 is LGHNA and CDR2 is YSLEER. This CDR3 comprises 18 residues. The junction had 8 bases not matched to a gene; V was cut back by 0 bases and J by 2 bases. The CDR3 DNA sequence: TGCGCCAGCAGCCAAGAGGGGAGGGGACTAGCGGAACAAGAGACCCAGTACTTC. Its translation is CASSQEGRGLAEQETQYF.

CDR3 sequence reads: CASSTLAGGDNEQFF. CDR3 DNA: TGTGCCAGTAGTACACTAGCGGGAGGGGACAATGAGCAGTTCTTC. The V gene is TRBV19, the J gene TRBJ2-1; 13 nucleotides line up with TRBD2. The CDR3 has 15 residues. After removal of 4 bases from V and 5 bases from J, the junction contained 2 bases not matched to a gene. Germline CDR1 and CDR2: LNHDA and SQIVND (reference sequence).

The chain combines TRBV5-1 with TRBJ1-3, with D possibly matching TRBD1 (6 bases). The length of the CDR3 is 17 residues. Looked up from germline, CDR1 is SGHRS and CDR2 is YFSETQ. V was trimmed by 0 bases and J by 0 bases, leaving 13 bases between them. The chain's CDR3 is CASSLGQQGYSGNTIYF. The CDR3 DNA follows: TGCGCCAGCAGCTTGGGCCAACAGGGATACTCTGGAAACACCATATATTTT.

This rearrangement joins TRBV7-9 to TRBJ1-1; a weak D match, TRBD1 (5 bases). The germline CDR1 and CDR2 sequences are SEHNR and FQNEAQ (reference sequence). The V gene lost 5 bases and the J gene lost 1 base, with 11 bases spanning the gap. The CDR3 runs to 14 residues. CDR3 nucleotides: TGTGCCAGCAGCGGGTGGGGGGGGAACACTGAAGCTTTCTTT. It specifies CASSGWGGNTEAFF.

Only one count was recorded for this clone. The chain combines TRBV6-1 with TRBJ1-2; D is perhaps TRBD1 (5 bases). CDR1 MNHNS and CDR2 SASEGT come from the germline V gene. The V end lost 7 bases, the J end lost 3 bases, and 12 bases lay between the germline ends. This CDR3 has 13 amino acids. This CDR3 is CASTRPGDYGYTF. The CDR3 DNA reads as TGTGCCAGCACCCGGCCGGGGGACTATGGCTACACCTTC.

This clone appeared a few times. J is TRBJ1-1 and V is TRBV27, with TRBD1 identical over 8 bases. Germline CDR1 and CDR2: MNHEY and SMNVEV (reference sequence). The CDR3 has 16 amino acids. With 8 bases clipped from V and 1 base from J, the junction kept 12 bases outside the gene matches. CDR3 nucleotides: TGTGCCAGCCAACAAATCCGCGGACAGGGGAACACTGAAGCTTTCTTT. Its protein is CASQQIRGQGNTEAFF.

The chain uses TRBV19 and TRBJ1-1, with D possibly matching TRBD1 (5 bases). Trimming removed 1 base from V and 0 bases from J, with 12 bases in between. CDR3 length: 16 amino acids. Germline CDR1 reads LNHDA; CDR2 reads SQIVND (reference sequence). In DNA, the CDR3 is TGTGCCAGTAGTATAGGGGGAGGGGTGTTGAACACTGAAGCTTTCTTT. This encodes CASSIGGGVLNTEAFF.

This chain connects TRBV5-6 to TRBJ1-3, with 7 nucleotides matching TRBD1. The germline CDR1 and CDR2 sequences are SGHDT and YYEEEE. CDR3 length equals 15 residues. With 2 bases clipped from V and 2 bases from J, the junction kept 4 bases outside the gene matches. In nucleotides, the CDR3 is TGTGCCAGCAGCTTATTGACAGGGACTGGAAACACCATATATTTT. Protein: CASSLLTGTGNTIYF.

V is TRBV6-5 and J is TRBJ1-2; possibly TRBD1 for D (6 bases). Germline CDR1 and CDR2: MNHEY and SVGAGI. V dropped 0 bases and J dropped 5 bases, with 13 bases sitting between them. CDR3 length: 15 amino acids. The CDR3: CASSYSTGWGYGYTF. The CDR3 DNA reads as TGTGCCAGCAGTTACTCGACAGGTTGGGGGTATGGCTACACCTTC.

This clone has a handful of counts. This chain joins TRBV7-2 and TRBJ2-1; D unresolved. Trimming removed 6 bases from V and 3 bases from J, with 6 bases in between. The CDR3 extends over 12 amino acids. Germline CDR1 SGHTA, CDR2 FQGNSA. The CDR3 sequence: CASSQDYNEQFF. The CDR3 DNA follows: TGTGCCAGCAGTCAGGACTACAATGAGCAGTTCTTC.

The J gene is TRBJ2-2, the V gene TRBV21-1; TRBD2 reflects the table's D call only, with no check against the DNA. TRBV21-1 is annotated as a pseudogene. This CDR3 contains 20 residues. This CDR3 is CASSNWVRDGFPANTGELFF. The CDR3 bases are TGTGCCAGCAGCAATTGGGTTCGGGATGGGTTCCCTGCGAACACCGGGGAGCTGTTTTTT.

The V call is TRBV15, the J call TRBJ1-4; weak D call: TRBD1 (5 bases). The CDR3 has 13 residues. Germline V gives CDR1 LNHNV, CDR2 YYDKDF (reference sequence). Trimming left V 7 bases short and J 7 bases short, with 13 bases between. CDR3: CATTPRRGEKLFF. The DNA of the CDR3 is TGTGCCACCACCCCTCGTAGGGGTGAAAAACTGTTTTTT.

A note on this clone: One end of the junction varies from germline; a read error may be responsible. Other DNA sequences in the sample encode the same CDR3. The chain combines TRBV30 with TRBJ1-6; D is possibly TRBD1 (6 bases). Germline CDR1 and CDR2: GTSNPN and SVGIG (reference sequence). This CDR3 region has 17 residues. The CDR3, as DNA: TGTGCCCGAGGACCCACAGGGCTGAGCTCCTATAATTCCCCCCTCCACTTT. It codes for CARGPTGLSSYNSPLHF.

V is TRBV25-1 and J is TRBJ2-3; weak D call: TRBD2 (5 bases). The CDR3 has 14 residues. Deletions cut 5 bases from V and 6 bases from J, with 15 bases between. CDR1 MGHDK and CDR2 SYGVNS come from the germline V gene. CDR3 protein: CASSSIRRADTQYF. In DNA, the CDR3 is TGTGCCAGCAGTTCAATCCGGCGGGCTGATACGCAGTATTTT.

This clone was seen once. The V gene is TRBV7-9, the J gene TRBJ2-2; no firm D call. V was shortened by 1 base and J by 3 bases, with 15 bases between the two germline ends. From germline, CDR1 is SEHNR and CDR2 FQNEAQ (reference sequence). The CDR3 is 17 amino acids. The DNA for the CDR3 is TGTGCCAGCAGCTTAGTCCCGGCAGGCTATTACACCGGGGAGCTGTTTTTT. Its protein is CASSLVPAGYYTGELFF.

A few counts support this clone. This chain links TRBV6-4 with TRBJ2-1, with D possibly being TRBD2 (5 bases). Germline V gene lookup returns CDR1 MRHNA and CDR2 SNTAGT. Trimming left V 3 bases short and J 2 bases short, with 11 bases between. The length of the CDR3 is 15 residues. The CDR3 nucleotides are TGTGCCAGCAGTGAATCGGGAATCCCCTACAATGAGCAGTTCTTC. It encodes CASSESGIPYNEQFF.